The 14 T cell receptor beta chains in this list originate from one sample, sequenced in a study of T cell repertoires in cytomegalovirus infection. These receptors are not linked to any known antigen. TCRdb called the reads again in MiXCR, with one record for every CDR3 protein. The sample contains around 900,000 distinct CDR3 sequences, roughly 30% of which appear only once. This material consisted of cultured CD8+ T cells from PBMCs, taken from culture after CMV antigen stimulation. The receptor set was obtained from a human donor in good health (CMV status not recorded). Some clones in this sample may be carry-over from other donors' samples.

This clonotype was counted at least ten times. The rearrangement links TRBV7-8 to TRBJ2-3; a weak D match, TRBD1 (5 bases). Per germline, CDR1 SGHVS and CDR2 FQNEAQ. V was clipped by 4 bases and J by 3 bases, with 17 bases between them. The CDR3 extends over 16 amino acids. CDR3 sequence reads: CASSSYGVTVTDTQYF. The CDR3 nucleotides are TGTGCCAGCAGCTCCTACGGAGTGACAGTAACAGATACGCAGTATTTT.

V usage is TRBV5-6 and J usage is TRBJ1-1; no reliable D call. The CDR3 runs to 14 residues. The germline V gene encodes CDR1 SGHDT and CDR2 YYEEEE. The V and J ends lost 0 bases and 6 bases respectively, with 12 bases between them. This CDR3 reads CASSLGQELAEAFF. CDR3 coding DNA: TGTGCCAGCAGCTTGGGGCAAGAACTCGCTGAAGCTTTCTTT.

Many counts were recorded for this clonotype. The chain recombines TRBV28 with TRBJ2-7, with D maybe TRBD1 (5 bases). The CDR3 runs 13 residues. V was cut by 4 bases and J by 3 bases, with 10 bases left in between. Per germline, CDR1 MDHEN and CDR2 SYDVKM. The CDR3 nucleotides read TGTGCCAGCAGTTCGGACATGTTCTACGAGCAGTACGTC. Protein product: CASSSDMFYEQYV.

V usage is TRBV2 and J usage is TRBJ2-7; D gene unclear. The V gene lost 1 base and the J gene lost 7 bases, with 8 bases spanning the gap. CDR1 is SNHLY and CDR2 is FYNNEI in the germline V gene. The CDR3 has 12 amino acids. CDR3 amino acids: CASSEGGIEQYV. DNA of the CDR3: TGTGCCAGCAGTGAAGGTGGCATTGAGCAGTACGTC.

This clonotype was detected ten times or more. The CDR3 sequence: CASSLDRGLGNYGYTF. CDR3 DNA sequence: TGTGCCAGCAGCCTGGACAGGGGGCTTGGGAACTATGGCTACACCTTC. This chain links TRBV25-1 with TRBJ1-2, with TRBD1 matching 11 bases. The J segment lost 2 bases and the V segment lost 6 bases, leaving 8 bases of the junction unmatched. CDR3 length: 16 amino acids. Germline lookup yields CDR1 MGHDK and CDR2 SYGVNS.

This clonotype was recorded once. At one end, the junction sequence differs from germline, possibly due to a read error. This chain uses TRBV12-3 or TRBV12-4 with TRBJ2-3, with no clear D. The CDR3 has 13 residues. Here the CDR3 reads CASSLAGPDMQYF. DNA for the CDR3: TGTGCCAGCAGTTTAGCAGGGCCGGATATGCAGTATTTT.

This clonotype was seen a single time. CDR3 sequence reads: CASSIAPGANVLTF. Here the CDR3 DNA reads TGTGCCAGCTCGATTGCCCCTGGGGCCAACGTCCTGACTTTC. This chain uses TRBV27 with TRBJ2-6, with no clear D. Germline V gives CDR1 MNHEY, CDR2 SMNVEV (reference sequence). V was trimmed by 8 bases and J by 2 bases, leaving 10 bases between them. The CDR3 spans 14 residues.

Regarding this clonotype: A read error may produce the germline difference seen at one junction end. J is TRBJ1-1 and V is TRBV7-8, with D uncertain. CDR1 is SGHVS, CDR2 FQNEAQ, per germline. This CDR3 is built from 15 residues. As DNA, the CDR3 is TGTGCCAGCAGCTTAGCGAAGGGTATGAACACTAAAGCTTTCTTT. Amino acids: CASSLAKGMNTKAFF. The variable domain in full, with the rest retrieved from reference TRBV7-8 and TRBJ1-1, is GAGVSQSPRYKVAKRGQDVALRCDPISGHVSLFWYQQALGQGPEFLTYFQNEAQLDKSGLPSDRFFAERPEGSVSTLKIQRTQQEDSAVYLCASSLAKGMNTKAFFGQGTRLTVV.

V gene TRBV7-8 combines with J gene TRBJ1-2; a weak D match, TRBD1 (5 bases). With 2 bases removed from V and 3 bases from J, the gap between germline ends came to 16 bases. The CDR3 is made up of 16 amino acids. Germline V gene data show CDR1 as SGHVS and CDR2 as FQNEAQ. The CDR3 DNA sequence: TGTGCCAGCAGCTTAAACGGGGCCGCCGACCACTATGGCTACACCTTC. Residues: CASSLNGAADHYGYTF.

This chain joins TRBV19 and TRBJ1-1, with D unclear. Germline V gene sequence: CDR1 LNHDA, CDR2 SQIVND (reference sequence). Trimming stripped 6 bases from V and 0 bases from J, with 14 bases between. This CDR3 is built from 15 residues. The CDR3 is CASRLGRAMNTEAFF. The CDR3 DNA reads as TGTGCCAGTAGATTGGGCAGAGCCATGAACACTGAAGCTTTCTTT. Full variable domain (remainder filled in from reference TRBV19 and TRBJ1-1): DGGITQSPKYLFRKEGQNVTLSCEQNLNHDAMYWYRQDPGQGLRLIYYSQIVNDFQKGDIAEGYSVSREKKESFPLTVTSAQKNPTAFYLCASRLGRAMNTEAFFGQGTRLTVV.

By sample fraction, this clonotype is medium-sized (0.01 to 0.1%). The CDR3 is CASSASGISYNEQFF. For the CDR3, the DNA is TGTGCCAGCAGCGCGTCAGGTATCTCCTACAATGAGCAGTTCTTC. The chain has TRBV7-6 and TRBJ2-1; D unclear. The CDR3 covers 15 residues. Germline CDR1 is SGHVS and CDR2 is FNYEAQ. V was clipped by 5 bases and J by 0 bases, with 11 bases between them.

This clonotype was counted a few times. V is TRBV7-2 and J is TRBJ1-1, with D perhaps TRBD1 (6 bases). In germline, CDR1 is SGHTA, CDR2 FQGNSA. V lost 5 bases to trimming and J lost 10 bases, with 14 bases between them. The CDR3 runs to 12 residues. Here the CDR3 DNA reads TGTGCCAGCAGCCCAGGGGACCCCGCAGCTTTCTTT. Residues: CASSPGDPAAFF.

This clonotype was found a few times. The rearrangement links TRBV5-6 to TRBJ1-2; the D gene is possibly TRBD1 (5 bases). This CDR3 contains 16 residues. CDR1 SGHDT and CDR2 YYEEEE come from the germline V gene. V shed 1 base and J shed 6 bases, with 19 bases lying between them. The CDR3 loop reads CASSLKDGAPEDGYTF. The DNA of the CDR3 is TGTGCCAGCAGCTTGAAAGATGGGGCCCCCGAAGATGGCTACACCTTC.

CDR3 sequence: CSARVRDRGLNSPLHF. CDR3 nucleotide sequence: TGCAGTGCTAGAGTAAGGGACAGGGGCTTGAATTCACCCCTCCACTTT. V and J are TRBV20-1 and TRBJ1-6; 10 bases agree with TRBD1. This CDR3 contains 16 residues. J was trimmed by 7 bases and V by 1 base; bases with no gene match: 7. Germline V gene sequence: CDR1 DFQATT, CDR2 SNEGSKA (reference sequence).